A selection of T cell receptor beta chains follows, all from one sample in a study of cytomegalovirus exposure and HLA in healthy donors. Clones were read by immunoSEQ multiplex PCR, and TCRdb kept only the in-frame ones, dropping some. The data hold approximately 80,000 clones, with 63% observed a single time. Sequenced material: PBMCs. All receptors come from a woman aged 40 to 50 in good health and CMV-seropositive. The CDR3 runs from the conserved cysteine through the conserved F or W. D genes are given only for firm matches. Clone sizes are given selectively: once, few, many, or a class where the clone is expanded.

abundance: -
j_gene: TRBJ2-7
d_gene: TRBD1
v_gene: TRBV5-4
CDR3nt: TGTGCCAGCAGCCCATCCAGGACAGGGAACGAGCAGTACTTC
CDR3aa: CASSPSRTGNEQYF

abundance: -
j_gene: TRBJ2-5
d_gene: TRBD2
v_gene: TRBV11-2
CDR3nt: TGTGCCAGCAGCCAGACTAGCGGCCAAGAGACCCAGTACTTC
CDR3aa: CASSQTSGQETQYF

abundance: -
j_gene: TRBJ2-2
d_gene: TRBD1
v_gene: TRBV29-1
CDR3nt: TGCAGCGTTTCGGGACAGTTCGAGGCCGGGGAGCTGTTTTTT
CDR3aa: CSVSGQFEAGELFF

abundance: -
j_gene: TRBJ2-5
d_gene: -
v_gene: TRBV4-3
CDR3nt: TGCGCCAGCAGCATCAAAGCCGGCCAAGAGACCCAGTACTTC
CDR3aa: CASSIKAGQETQYF

abundance: -
j_gene: TRBJ2-7
d_gene: -
v_gene: TRBV28
CDR3nt: TGTGCCAGCACCTCGGGGATCTACGAGCAGTACTTC
CDR3aa: CASTSGIYEQYF

abundance: -
j_gene: TRBJ2-7
d_gene: TRBD1
v_gene: TRBV4-3
CDR3nt: TGCGCCAGCAGCCCCTCGGGTTACAGGGGAGAGTGGGAGCAGTACTTC
CDR3aa: CASSPSGYRGEWEQYF

abundance: few
j_gene: TRBJ1-1
d_gene: TRBD1
v_gene: TRBV7-7
CDR3nt: TGTGCCAGCAGCCCACTACAGGGGGTCATCACTGAAGCTTTCTTT
CDR3aa: CASSPLQGVITEAFF

abundance: -
j_gene: TRBJ1-2
d_gene: TRBD1
v_gene: TRBV6-5
CDR3nt: TGTGCCAGCAGTTTCGGGGACAGGGCTGATGGCTACACCTTC
CDR3aa: CASSFGDRADGYTF

abundance: -
j_gene: TRBJ2-7
d_gene: TRBD2
v_gene: TRBV5-8
CDR3nt: TGTGCCAGCAGCCCGCGGGGCGGGAGTAGATCGTCCCCCTACGAGCAGTACTTC
CDR3aa: CASSPRGGSRSSPYEQYF

abundance: few
j_gene: TRBJ2-7
d_gene: -
v_gene: TRBV15
CDR3nt: TGTGCCACCAGCAGAGATCAATCAGGGCAGTCGATCTACTACGAGCAGTACTTC
CDR3aa: CATSRDQSGQSIYYEQYF

abundance: -
j_gene: TRBJ1-3
d_gene: TRBD1
v_gene: TRBV6-6
CDR3nt: TGTGCCAGCAGTTACCCAGGGGGTGGAAACACCATATATTTT
CDR3aa: CASSYPGGGNTIYF

abundance: -
j_gene: TRBJ2-6
d_gene: -
v_gene: TRBV5-1
CDR3nt: TGCGCCAGCAGCTTGGGGGCCCTTGGAACGGGGGCTGGGGCCAACGTCCTGACTTTC
CDR3aa: CASSLGALGTGAGANVLTF

abundance: -
j_gene: TRBJ2-3
d_gene: -
v_gene: TRBV11-3
CDR3nt: TGTGCCAGCAGCTTAGATGGCGGGAAACCCACAGATACGCAGTATTTT
CDR3aa: CASSLDGGKPTDTQYF

abundance: -
j_gene: TRBJ2-1
d_gene: TRBD2
v_gene: TRBV19
CDR3nt: TGTGCCAGTAGCGAAATCGCTAGCGGGAGTCGCCATGAGCAGTTCTTC
CDR3aa: CASSEIASGSRHEQFF

abundance: -
j_gene: TRBJ2-1
d_gene: TRBD2
v_gene: TRBV6-4
CDR3nt: TGTGCCAGCAGTGATACTAGCGCAAGCTCCTACAATGAGCAGTTCTTC
CDR3aa: CASSDTSASSYNEQFF

abundance: -
j_gene: TRBJ2-7
d_gene: -
v_gene: TRBV5-6
CDR3nt: TGTGCCAGCAGCCCAGGACCGCTGGGGAGCTACGAGCAGTACTTC
CDR3aa: CASSPGPLGSYEQYF

abundance: -
j_gene: TRBJ1-1
d_gene: TRBD1
v_gene: TRBV4-1
CDR3nt: TGCGCCAGCAGCCAAGAGGCGACAGGGATAGCTTTCTTT
CDR3aa: CASSQEATGIAFF

abundance: few
j_gene: TRBJ1-4
d_gene: -
v_gene: TRBV28
CDR3nt: TGTGCCAGCGCGACAGTAGCAACTAATGAAAAACTGTTTTTT
CDR3aa: CASATVATNEKLFF

abundance: -
j_gene: TRBJ2-5
d_gene: TRBD2
v_gene: TRBV7-8
CDR3nt: TGTGCCAGCAGCCGGGGGGGGTACCAAGAGACCCAGTACTTC
CDR3aa: CASSRGGYQETQYF

abundance: once
j_gene: TRBJ1-1
d_gene: -
v_gene: TRBV5-1
CDR3nt: TGCGCCAGCAGCTTGGCCGAGGGCGGGCCAAAAGGAGCTTTCTTT
CDR3aa: CASSLAEGGPKGAFF

abundance: few
j_gene: TRBJ1-2
d_gene: TRBD1
v_gene: TRBV2
CDR3nt: TGTGCCAGCAGTGCGACAGGGCCCTACGGCTACACCTTC
CDR3aa: CASSATGPYGYTF

abundance: -
j_gene: TRBJ2-2
d_gene: TRBD2
v_gene: TRBV5-1
CDR3nt: TGCGCCAGCAGCTGGGGGCCCCTAGCTAGCGGGGGCGTGGCCGGGGAGCTGTTTTTT
CDR3aa: CASSWGPLASGGVAGELFF

abundance: few
j_gene: TRBJ2-7
d_gene: TRBD2
v_gene: TRBV9
CDR3nt: TGTGCCAGCAGCCAAGGACTAGCGGACTACGAGCAGTACTTC
CDR3aa: CASSQGLADYEQYF

abundance: -
j_gene: TRBJ2-7
d_gene: TRBD1
v_gene: TRBV30
CDR3nt: TGTGCCTATAGACCGGGACAGGGGGCGCGCGAGCAGTACTTC
CDR3aa: CAYRPGQGAREQYF

abundance: -
j_gene: TRBJ1-2
d_gene: -
v_gene: TRBV2
CDR3nt: TGTGCCAGCAGTGAGGTAGCCAACTATGGCTACACCTTC
CDR3aa: CASSEVANYGYTF

abundance: -
j_gene: TRBJ2-7
d_gene: -
v_gene: TRBV7-2
CDR3nt: TGTGCCAGCAGCCCGCGTGGGGAGTGGCTTACCTACGAGCAGTACTTC
CDR3aa: CASSPRGEWLTYEQYF

abundance: -
j_gene: TRBJ1-5
d_gene: -
v_gene: TRBV30
CDR3nt: TGTGCCTGGAGAAAAGGGGGGGGAGGCAATCAGCCCCAGCATTTT
CDR3aa: CAWRKGGGGNQPQHF

abundance: -
j_gene: TRBJ2-5
d_gene: -
v_gene: TRBV5-1
CDR3nt: TGCGCCAGCAGCTTTAACGGGGTCCTCCTCCAAGAGACCCAGTACTTC
CDR3aa: CASSFNGVLLQETQYF